Following are 12 T cell receptor beta chains from one sample sequenced in a study of T-cell memory formation after mild COVID-19 (dated by TCRdb to about 2021). Preparation of the library involved 5' RACE. Reads for this sample came from an Illumina NovaSeq 6000. Using fastp trimming at Q25 and MiXCR clonotype assembly, TCRdb reanalyzed the public sequencing data and kept in-frame beta chains. All rows with the same CDR3 protein become a single entry with the most common DNA and genes. The sample table lists approximately 350,000 distinct CDR3 sequences, around an eighth of them with a count of one. Of the sample, around 22% falls within the top ten clones. Material for sequencing was PBMCs or a T cell subset sorted from them (not recorded which). These receptors all stem from a man aged 18 to 30 who had mild COVID-19 (a few samples of this study predate the infection). The sample titles of this study are shuffled in the database, so cell type and time point are left out; the donor was told from shared clones.

This clonotype came up many times. V is TRBV7-9 and J is TRBJ1-1; D is possibly TRBD1 (5 bases). Per germline, CDR1 SEHNR and CDR2 FQNEAQ (reference sequence). The CDR3 is 15 amino acids. The ends were cut back, 4 bases at V and 3 bases at J, with 15 bases in the middle. CDR3 region: CASSSRGTLDTEAFF. CDR3 coding DNA: TGTGCCAGCAGCTCTCGTGGGACGTTAGACACTGAAGCTTTCTTT.

V is TRBV2 and J is TRBJ2-7; 7 bases are shared with TRBD2. Germline CDR1 and CDR2: SNHLY and FYNNEI. CDR3 length equals 15 residues. V lost 5 bases, J lost 0 bases, and 7 bases stayed unmatched. The CDR3 bases are TGTGCCAGCAGTCCAGCGGGGAGAAGCTCCTACGAGCAGTACGTC. It codes for CASSPAGRSSYEQYV.

This clonotype was counted between two and nine times. The genes are TRBV19 and TRBJ2-7; 8 bases align to TRBD2. From germline, CDR1 is LNHDA and CDR2 SQIVND (reference sequence). The trim removed 3 bases at V and 2 bases at J, leaving 6 bases unmatched. The CDR3 totals 15 residues. The CDR3 DNA reads TGTGCCAGTAGTATCCAGCGGGGGCCGACCTACGAGCAGTACTTC. Amino acids: CASSIQRGPTYEQYF. Full variable domain (remainder filled in from reference TRBV19 and TRBJ2-7): DGGITQSPKYLFRKEGQNVTLSCEQNLNHDAMYWYRQDPGQGLRLIYYSQIVNDFQKGDIAEGYSVSREKKESFPLTVTSAQKNPTAFYLCASSIQRGPTYEQYFGPGTRLTVT.

This clonotype came up many times. The J gene is TRBJ2-1, the V gene TRBV3-1, with 9 bases fitting TRBD2. This CDR3 region has 16 residues. CDR1 and CDR2 from the germline V gene are LGHDT and YNNKEL (reference sequence). Trimming removed 6 bases from V and 0 bases from J; junction bases left unmatched: 6. In DNA, the CDR3 is TGTGCCAGCAGGGGTAGCGGGGGAAGCTCCTACAATGAGCAGTTCTTC. Its translation: CASRGSGGSSYNEQFF.

A few counts support this clonotype. The chain joins TRBV24-1 to TRBJ2-3, with D perhaps given as TRBD1 or TRBD2 (5 bases each). Trimming took off 4 bases at V and 2 bases at J, with 15 bases between the two ends. Germline assignment: CDR1 KGHDR and CDR2 SFDVKD. This CDR3 contains 16 residues. In DNA form, the CDR3 reads TGTGCCACCAGTGACACGGGACGGTACTCCACAGATACGCAGTATTTT. Translation gives CATSDTGRYSTDTQYF.

The chain uses TRBV5-1 and TRBJ2-1; 8 nucleotides align to TRBD2. Germline CDR1 SGHRS, CDR2 YFSETQ. The CDR3 is made up of 14 amino acids. V shed 7 bases and J 7 bases; nucleotides not matched to a gene: 10. The CDR3 DNA reads TGCGCCAGCGATGCGGGGGGTGGCTTGAATGAGCAGTTCTTC. This codes for CASDAGGGLNEQFF.

The chain carries TRBV6-2 or TRBV6-3 and TRBJ2-1; 7 positions match TRBD2. Losses at the gene ends were 8 bases for V and 1 base for J; bases not matched to a gene: 5. This CDR3 has 14 residues. The germline gives CDR1 MNHEY, CDR2 SVGEGT. The CDR3 is CASGFGGSYNEQFF. The CDR3 nucleotides read TGTGCCAGCGGTTTCGGGGGGTCCTACAATGAGCAGTTCTTC.

This clonotype was picked up a small number of times. The rearrangement joins TRBV7-9 to TRBJ2-1, with D perhaps assigned TRBD1 or TRBD2 (6 bases each). The CDR3 contains 18 residues. CDR1 is SEHNR, CDR2 FQNEAQ, per germline (reference sequence). V lost 4 bases to trimming and J lost 5 bases, with 24 bases between them. For the CDR3, the DNA is TGTGCCAGCAGCTCCAGAAATCGCCCGGGGGCGTCGGACAATGAGCAGTTCTTC. Residues: CASSSRNRPGASDNEQFF.

V and J are TRBV5-1 and TRBJ2-3; 7 bases map to TRBD1. CDR1 and CDR2 from the germline V gene are SGHRS and YFSETQ. There are 15 residues in the CDR3. V was clipped by 0 bases and J by 1 base; unmatched bases: 2. The CDR3 region has the DNA TGCGCCAGCAGCTTGGCACAGGGGCGCACAGATACGCAGTATTTT. Amino acid sequence: CASSLAQGRTDTQYF.

The table lists this clonotype with a few counts. The chain recombines TRBV7-9 with TRBJ2-5; D is uncertain. Germline assignment: CDR1 SEHNR and CDR2 FQNEAQ (reference sequence). With 2 bases removed from V and 5 bases from J, the gap between germline ends came to 12 bases. The CDR3 is 14 amino acids. DNA for the CDR3: TGTGCCAGCAGCTTATCGGTGGCCCCCGAGACCCAGTACTTC. This sequence encodes CASSLSVAPETQYF.

This clonotype was counted only a few times. The gene calls are TRBV7-6 and TRBJ2-5, with 8 nucleotides matching TRBD1. The CDR3 runs to 14 residues. The germline gives CDR1 SGHVS, CDR2 FNYEAQ. With 2 bases clipped from V and 5 bases from J, the junction kept 4 bases outside the gene matches. CDR3 loop: CASSLQGAIETQYF. For the CDR3, the DNA is TGTGCCAGCAGCTTACAGGGGGCGATTGAGACCCAGTACTTC.

The CDR3 sequence: CASSPGLSPYEQYF. CDR3 nucleotides: TGTGCCAGCAGCCCGGGACTTTCTCCCTACGAGCAGTACTTC. The V and J genes are TRBV5-4 and TRBJ2-7, with a weak D call TRBD2 (6 bases). The V end was cut by 4 bases, the J end by 2 bases, with 13 bases between. The length of the CDR3 is 14 residues. Per germline, CDR1 SGHNT and CDR2 YYREEE (reference sequence).